The 6 T cell receptor beta chains in this list originate from one sample, sequenced in a study of blood T cell repertoires in COVID-19. The protocol was immunoSEQ multiplex PCR, while the TCRdb copy is restricted to in-frame clones and leaves out a portion. The data hold 70,000 to 100,000 clones, with roughly 84% observed a single time. Sequencing was carried out using peripheral blood. The receptors stem from a human donor in a cohort sampled during active COVID-19.

This clone occurred a few times. J is TRBJ1-6 and V is TRBV25-1; 7 bases line up with TRBD1. CDR3 size: 14 residues. Trimming removed 9 bases from V and 8 bases from J; junction bases left unmatched: 10. Germline V gene sequence: CDR1 MGHDK, CDR2 SYGVNS. In DNA form, the CDR3 reads TGTGCCAGTTCGGACAGGAGGGCTTATTCACCCCTCCACTTT. Its translation is CASSDRRAYSPLHF.

V is TRBV5-4 and J is TRBJ1-2; TRBD1 aligns across 10 bases. Germline CDR1 SGHNT, CDR2 YYREEE (reference sequence). The V and J ends lost 3 bases and 6 bases, in that order; junction bases with no gene match: 2. This CDR3 spans 13 amino acids. CDR3 nucleotide sequence: TGTGCCAGCAGCTCGGACAGGGGGGATGGCTACACCTTC. Its protein is CASSSDRGDGYTF.

There are a few counts of this clone. This chain connects TRBV6-1 to TRBJ1-1; D not certain. V lost 1 base to trimming and J lost 9 bases, with 6 bases between them. CDR1 and CDR2 (germline): MNHNS, SASEGT. The CDR3 consists of 11 residues. The CDR3 here is CASSEDFQAFF. The CDR3, as DNA: TGTGCCAGCAGTGAAGACTTTCAAGCTTTCTTT.

The chain combines TRBV9 with TRBJ2-7; 7 bases line up with TRBD1. Per germline, CDR1 SGDLS and CDR2 YYNGEE. There are 15 residues in the CDR3. The junction had 11 bases not matched to a gene; V was cut back by 4 bases and J by 4 bases. CDR3: CASSQAGTARYEQYF. The CDR3 region has the DNA TGTGCCAGCAGCCAAGCCGGGACAGCGAGATACGAGCAGTACTTC. The complete variable domain, with remaining parts taken from reference TRBV9 and TRBJ2-7, reads DSGVTQTPKHLITATGQRVTLRCSPRSGDLSVYWYQQSLDQGLQFLIQYYNGEERAKGNILERFSAQQFPDLHSELNLSSLELGDSALYFCASSQAGTARYEQYFGPGTRLTVT.

The V and J genes are TRBV2 and TRBJ2-5; D gene ambiguous. V was clipped by 6 bases and J by 1 base, with 15 bases between them. Germline values: CDR1 SNHLY, CDR2 FYNNEI. CDR3 length: 15 amino acids. As DNA, the CDR3 is TGTGCCAGCAGGCGCATGACCGGGTCCCAAGAGACCCAGTACTTC. Protein: CASRRMTGSQETQYF.

The chain recombines TRBV18 with TRBJ2-1, with 10 bases identical to TRBD2. The V gene end was trimmed by 4 bases and the J gene end by 3 bases; junction bases not matched to a gene: 6. This CDR3 is built from 16 residues. The germline V gene encodes CDR1 KGHSH and CDR2 LQKENI. The CDR3 protein is CASSQETSGFYNEQFF. In nucleotides, the CDR3 is TGTGCCAGCTCACAGGAGACTAGCGGGTTCTACAATGAGCAGTTCTTC.